This TCR beta chain was captured by sequencing in a study of response to subunit inactivated influenza vaccine. MiXCR, applied by TCRdb to the RT-PCR reads, yields one record per CDR3 protein. The sample yields more than 450,000 distinct CDR3 sequences, around 11% seen once. Germline V gene data show CDR1 as SGHTA and CDR2 as FQGNSA. V dropped 3 bases and J dropped 4; count of bases not matched to a gene: 3. This CDR3 is 14 amino acids long. The data were also submitted as part of a second study, on T cells expressing NK-cell markers. This second study says: 5'RACE template switching with UMIs produced the TCR beta cDNA. One of eight sequenced donors was HCMV-seronegative; the other seven were seropositive. In several experiments, sorting was confined to alpha-beta TCR T cells through use of an anti-gamma-delta TCR antibody.

Sample: PBMCs from blood, taken on the day of vaccination. This chain uses TRBV7-2 with TRBJ2-1; 7 nucleotides line up with TRBD2. This clonotype was sampled from a man over 45 who received an inactivated influenza vaccine. CDR3: CASSFERGYNEQFF. The CDR3 DNA sequence: TGTGCCAGCAGCTTCGAGCGGGGATACAATGAGCAGTTCTTC.